This T cell receptor beta chain was sequenced in a study of T cells in tuberculosis. Study information: The T cells targeted glucose monomycolate, a mycobacterial lipid, via CD1B. Study-level results: Some low-affinity tetramer-binding T cells may be absent from this sample.

Clones were read by immunoSEQ multiplex PCR, and TCRdb kept only the in-frame ones, dropping some. The sample has approximately 59,000 clones, 88% seen once. Thawed, overnight-rested PBMC were stained with GMM-loaded CD1B tetramer, viability dye and anti-CD3, then sorted. C32 glucose monomycolate from Rhodococcus equi was loaded onto the CD1B tetramers. CD14-expressing monocytes were removed from PBMC before cryopreservation and sorting. About 94,000 tetramer-negative cells were sorted from each donor. Germline CDR1 is GTSNPN and CDR2 is SVGIG (reference sequence). The CDR3 length is 15 residues. With 0 bases clipped from V and 4 bases from J, the junction kept 6 bases outside the gene matches.

This TCR derives from an adult woman with latent tuberculosis. Material: CD1b-GMM tetramer-negative cells sorted from PBMCs. The chain recombines TRBV30 with TRBJ2-5, with 9 bases lining up with TRBD2. CDR3 sequence reads: CAWSVLVAGVETQYF. CDR3 in DNA: TGTGCCTGGAGTGTATTGGTAGCGGGAGTAGAGACCCAGTACTTC. The variable domain in full, completed from reference TRBV30 and TRBJ2-5, reads SQTIHQWPATLVQPVGSPLSLECTVEGTSNPNLYWYRQAAGRGLQLLFYSVGIGQISSEVPQNLSASRPQDRQFILSSKKLLLSDSGFYLCAWSVLVAGVETQYFGPGTRLLVL.